A single sample is the source of the 4 T cell receptor beta chains below, sequenced in a study of CXCR3-negative and CXCR3-positive naive CD8 T cells. The method, 5' RACE with UMI labels, was used to prepare the TRB cDNA libraries. TCRdb re-called the 5' RACE reads and catalogs CDR3 proteins one per entry, DNA excluded. The table lists around 26,000 distinct CDR3 sequences, with about 3% in the top ten. The sequencing sample was made of naive CXCR3- CD8+ T cells from blood. The subset was: CD45RO-CCR7+CD27+CD95- naive CD8+ T cells lacking CXCR3 (TNR3-). The receptors were sampled from a human donor in good health. Some clones in this sample may be carry-over from other donors' samples.

The chain combines TRBV6-5 with TRBJ2-2; without DNA, the TCRdb call of TRBD1 cannot be checked. Per germline, CDR1 MNHEY and CDR2 SVGAGI. The CDR3 runs to 17 residues. The CDR3 is CASSPTRQGRNTGELFF.

The chain joins TRBV14 to TRBJ2-5; TCRdb lists TRBD1, though no DNA is available to test this call. Looked up from germline, CDR1 is SGHDN and CDR2 is FVKESK. The CDR3 totals 12 residues. Here the CDR3 reads CASLGGKETQYF. Full variable domain (outside the CDR3, taken from reference TRBV14 and TRBJ2-5): EAGVTQFPSHSVIEKGQTVTLRCDPISGHDNLYWYRRVMGKEIKFLLHFVKESKQDESGMPNNRFLAERTGGTYSTLKVQPAELEDSGVYFCASLGGKETQYFGPGTRLLVL.

The chain carries TRBV28 and TRBJ1-1; TCRdb's assignment of TRBD1 cannot be checked, as there is no DNA. In germline, CDR1 is MDHEN, CDR2 SYDVKM. The CDR3 runs 14 residues. CDR3 residues: CASSFGATGVEAFF.

The chain uses TRBV12-3 or TRBV12-4 and TRBJ2-1; TCRdb's assignment of TRBD1 cannot be checked, as there is no DNA. CDR3 size: 14 residues. CDR3 sequence reads: CASSPWDSSNEQFF.